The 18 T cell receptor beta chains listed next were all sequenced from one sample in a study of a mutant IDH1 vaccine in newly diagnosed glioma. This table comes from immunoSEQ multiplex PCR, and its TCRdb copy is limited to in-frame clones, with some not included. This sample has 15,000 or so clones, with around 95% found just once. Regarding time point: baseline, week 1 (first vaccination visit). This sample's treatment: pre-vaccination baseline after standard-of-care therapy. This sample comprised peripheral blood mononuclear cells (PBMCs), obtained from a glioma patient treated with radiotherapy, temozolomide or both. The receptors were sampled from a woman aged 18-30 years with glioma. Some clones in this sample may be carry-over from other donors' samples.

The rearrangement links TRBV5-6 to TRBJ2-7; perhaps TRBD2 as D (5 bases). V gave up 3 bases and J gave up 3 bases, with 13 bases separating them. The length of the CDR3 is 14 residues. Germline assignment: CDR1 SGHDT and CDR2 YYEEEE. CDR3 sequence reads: CASSSRGSDYEQYF. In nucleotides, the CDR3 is TGTGCCAGCAGCTCCCGTGGGAGTGACTACGAGCAGTACTTC. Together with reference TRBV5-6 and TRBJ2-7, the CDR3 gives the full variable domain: DAGVTQSPTHLIKTRGQQVTLRCSPKSGHDTVSWYQQALGQGPQFIFQYYEEEERQRGNFPDRFSGHQFPNYSSELNVNALLLGDSALYLCASSSRGSDYEQYFGPGTRLTVT.

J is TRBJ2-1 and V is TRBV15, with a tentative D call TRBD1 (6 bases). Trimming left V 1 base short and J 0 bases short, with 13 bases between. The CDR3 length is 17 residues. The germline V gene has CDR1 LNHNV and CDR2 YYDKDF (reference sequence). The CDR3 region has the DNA TGTGCCACCAGCAGAGGGCACAGGGAGAGCTCCTACAATGAGCAGTTCTTC. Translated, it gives CATSRGHRESSYNEQFF. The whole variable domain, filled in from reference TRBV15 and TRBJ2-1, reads DAMVIQNPRYQVTQFGKPVTLSCSQTLNHNVMYWYQQKSSQAPKLLFHYYDKDFNNEADTPDNFQSRRPNTSFCFLDIRSPGLGDTAMYLCATSRGHRESSYNEQFFGPGTRLTVL.

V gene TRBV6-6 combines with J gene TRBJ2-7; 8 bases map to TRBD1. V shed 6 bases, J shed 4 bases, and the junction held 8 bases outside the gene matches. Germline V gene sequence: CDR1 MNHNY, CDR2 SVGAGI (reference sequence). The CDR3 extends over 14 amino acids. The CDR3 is CASRDRQGSYEQYF. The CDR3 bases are TGTGCCAGCAGAGACAGACAGGGGTCTTACGAGCAGTACTTC.

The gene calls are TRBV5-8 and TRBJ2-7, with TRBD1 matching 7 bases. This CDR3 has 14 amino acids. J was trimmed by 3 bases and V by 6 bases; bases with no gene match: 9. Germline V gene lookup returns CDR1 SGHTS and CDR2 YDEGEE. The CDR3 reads CASMARDRDYEQYF. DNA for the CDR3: TGTGCCAGCATGGCCCGGGACAGAGACTACGAGCAGTACTTC. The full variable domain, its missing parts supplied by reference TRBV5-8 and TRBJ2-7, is EAGVTQSPTHLIKTRGQQATLRCSPISGHTSVYWYQQALGLGLQFLLWYDEGEERNRGNFPPRFSGRQFPNYSSELNVNALELEDSALYLCASMARDRDYEQYFGPGTRLTVT.

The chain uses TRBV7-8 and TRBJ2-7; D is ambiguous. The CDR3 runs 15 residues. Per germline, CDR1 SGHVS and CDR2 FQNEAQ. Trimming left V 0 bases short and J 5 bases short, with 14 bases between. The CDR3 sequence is CASSLAMTKSDEQYF. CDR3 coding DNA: TGTGCCAGCAGCTTAGCGATGACCAAAAGCGACGAGCAGTACTTC.

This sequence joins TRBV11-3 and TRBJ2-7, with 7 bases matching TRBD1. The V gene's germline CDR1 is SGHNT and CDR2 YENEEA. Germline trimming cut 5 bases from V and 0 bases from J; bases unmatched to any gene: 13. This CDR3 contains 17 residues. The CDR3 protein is CASSPGTATLNSYEQYF. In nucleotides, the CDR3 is TGTGCCAGCAGCCCTGGGACAGCAACGCTTAACTCCTACGAGCAGTACTTC.

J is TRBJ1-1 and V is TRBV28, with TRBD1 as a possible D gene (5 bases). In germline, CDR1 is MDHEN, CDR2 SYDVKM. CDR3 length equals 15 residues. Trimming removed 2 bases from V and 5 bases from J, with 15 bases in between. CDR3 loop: CASSLEFMGGTEAFF. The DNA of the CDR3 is TGTGCCAGCAGTTTAGAATTCATGGGGGGAACTGAAGCTTTCTTT.

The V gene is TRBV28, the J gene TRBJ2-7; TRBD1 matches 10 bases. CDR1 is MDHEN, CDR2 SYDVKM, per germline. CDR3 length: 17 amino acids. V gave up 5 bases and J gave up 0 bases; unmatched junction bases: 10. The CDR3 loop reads CASSRTGTGAASYEQYF. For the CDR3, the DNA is TGTGCCAGCAGTCGCACCGGGACAGGGGCGGCCTCCTACGAGCAGTACTTC.

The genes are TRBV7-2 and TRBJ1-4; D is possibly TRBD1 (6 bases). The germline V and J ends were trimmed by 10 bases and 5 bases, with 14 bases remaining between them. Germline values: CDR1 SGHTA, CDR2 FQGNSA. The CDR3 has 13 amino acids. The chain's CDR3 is CATYDRRNEKLFF. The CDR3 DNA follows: TGTGCCACTTACGACAGGAGAAATGAAAAACTGTTTTTT. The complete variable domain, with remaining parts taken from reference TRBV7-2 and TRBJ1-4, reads GAGVSQSPSNKVTEKGKDVELRCDPISGHTALYWYRQSLGQGLEFLIYFQGNSAPDKSGLPSDRFSAERTGGSVSTLTIQRTQQEDSAVYLCATYDRRNEKLFFGSGTQLSVL.

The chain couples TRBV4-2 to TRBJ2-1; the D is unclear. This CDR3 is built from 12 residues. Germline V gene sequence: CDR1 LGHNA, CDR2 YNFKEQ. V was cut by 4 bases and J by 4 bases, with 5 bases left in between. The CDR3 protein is CASSLNYNEQFF. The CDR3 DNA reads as TGTGCCAGCAGCCTGAATTACAATGAGCAGTTCTTC.

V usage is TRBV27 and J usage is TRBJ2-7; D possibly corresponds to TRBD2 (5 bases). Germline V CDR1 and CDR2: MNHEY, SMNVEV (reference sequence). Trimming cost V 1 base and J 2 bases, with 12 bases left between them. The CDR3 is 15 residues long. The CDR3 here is CASSLYVGMPYEQYF. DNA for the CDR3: TGTGCCAGCAGTTTATACGTCGGGATGCCCTACGAGCAGTACTTC.

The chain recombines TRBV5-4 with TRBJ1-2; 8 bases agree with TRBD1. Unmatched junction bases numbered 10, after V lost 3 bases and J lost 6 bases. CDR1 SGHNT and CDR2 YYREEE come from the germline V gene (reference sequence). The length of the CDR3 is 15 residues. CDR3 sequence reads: CASSSTDRVVHGYTF. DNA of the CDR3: TGTGCCAGCAGCTCGACGGACAGGGTGGTACATGGCTACACCTTC.

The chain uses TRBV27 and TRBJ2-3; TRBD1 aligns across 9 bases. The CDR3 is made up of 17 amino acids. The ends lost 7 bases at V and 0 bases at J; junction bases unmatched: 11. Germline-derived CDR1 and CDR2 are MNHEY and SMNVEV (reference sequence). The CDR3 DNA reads TGTGCCAGCAAGGCTGGACAGGGGCTGTCTAGCACAGATACGCAGTATTTT. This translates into CASKAGQGLSSTDTQYF.

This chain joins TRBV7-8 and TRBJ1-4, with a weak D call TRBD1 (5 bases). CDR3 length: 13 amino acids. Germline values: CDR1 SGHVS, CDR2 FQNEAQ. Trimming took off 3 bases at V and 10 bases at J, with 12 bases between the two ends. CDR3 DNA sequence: TGTGCCAGCAGCTTGGACATAGGCGGAAAACTGTTTTTT. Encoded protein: CASSLDIGGKLFF. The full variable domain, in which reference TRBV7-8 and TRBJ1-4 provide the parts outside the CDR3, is GAGVSQSPRYKVAKRGQDVALRCDPISGHVSLFWYQQALGQGPEFLTYFQNEAQLDKSGLPSDRFFAERPEGSVSTLKIQRTQQEDSAVYLCASSLDIGGKLFFGSGTQLSVL.

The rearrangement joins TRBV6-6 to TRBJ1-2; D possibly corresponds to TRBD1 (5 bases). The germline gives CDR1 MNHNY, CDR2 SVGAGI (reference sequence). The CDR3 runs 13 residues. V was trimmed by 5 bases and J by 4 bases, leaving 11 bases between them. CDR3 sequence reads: CASSPRGRYGYTF. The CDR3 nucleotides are TGTGCCAGCAGTCCGAGGGGTCGCTATGGCTACACCTTC.

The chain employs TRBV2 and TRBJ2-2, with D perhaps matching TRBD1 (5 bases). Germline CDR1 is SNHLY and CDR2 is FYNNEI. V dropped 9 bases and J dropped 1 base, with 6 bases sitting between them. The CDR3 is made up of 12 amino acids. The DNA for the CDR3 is TGTGCCAGTGGACAGAACACCGGGGAGCTGTTTTTT. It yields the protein CASGQNTGELFF. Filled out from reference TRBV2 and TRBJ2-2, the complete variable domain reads EPEVTQTPSHQVTQMGQEVILRCVPISNHLYFYWYRQILGQKVEFLVSFYNNEISEKSEIFDDQFSVERPDGSNFTLKIRSTKLEDSAMYFCASGQNTGELFFGEGSRLTVL.

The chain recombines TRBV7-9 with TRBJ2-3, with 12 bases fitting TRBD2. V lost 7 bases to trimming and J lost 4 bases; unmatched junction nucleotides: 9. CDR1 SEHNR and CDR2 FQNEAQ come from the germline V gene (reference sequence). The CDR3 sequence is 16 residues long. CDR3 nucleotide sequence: TGTGCCAGCACCCGTTCTAGCGGGGGGGCATCAGATACGCAGTATTTT. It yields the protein CASTRSSGGASDTQYF. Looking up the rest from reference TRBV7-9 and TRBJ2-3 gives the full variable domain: DTGVSQNPRHKITKRGQNVTFRCDPISEHNRLYWYRQTLGQGPEFLTYFQNEAQLEKSRLLSDRFSAERPKGSFSTLEIQRTEQGDSAMYLCASTRSSGGASDTQYFGPGTRLTVL.

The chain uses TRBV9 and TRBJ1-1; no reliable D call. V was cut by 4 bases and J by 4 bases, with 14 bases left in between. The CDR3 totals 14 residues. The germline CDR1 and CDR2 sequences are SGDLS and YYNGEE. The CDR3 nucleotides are TGTGCCAGCAGCCCCCCCGAGAAGGGCACTGAAGCTTTCTTT. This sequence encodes CASSPPEKGTEAFF.